The subject of this entry is one T cell receptor (beta chain). What it binds is unknown. PCR involved 60 Vbeta and 13 Jbeta primers. Profiling relied on immunoSEQ multiplex PCR, and the TCRdb table lists in-frame clones only, not all of them. In the table there are about 110,000 clones, around 72% of which are singletons. The data originate from a study of cytomegalovirus exposure and HLA in healthy donors. The CDR3 runs to 18 residues. The ends were cut back, 0 bases at V and 6 bases at J, with 23 bases in the middle. Germline loops: CDR1 ENHRY, CDR2 SYGVKD. Whole-study results and caveats: Most TCR beta V segments were productive about 87% or about 30% of the time in an earlier analysis. Under in vitro conditions, three CMV-associated chains were confirmed as specific for CMV antigens.

Sequencing was performed on PBMCs. The V and J genes are TRBV10-3 and TRBJ1-1; D remains unclear. This sequence was found in a woman in her 40s in good health and CMV-seropositive. This CDR3 is CAISESGEGTLLKPEAFF. The CDR3 nucleotides are TGTGCCATCAGTGAGTCGGGTGAGGGAACGCTCCTGAAACCTGAAGCTTTCTTT.